This passage covers 21 T cell receptor beta chains from one sample sequenced in a study of blood T cells in healthy people across ages (dated by TCRdb to about 2015). Libraries came from 5' RACE. The listed sequencing device is Illumina HiSeq 2500. A second PCR of about 6 to 11 cycles was run with a J-beta primer mix and a sample-barcoded 5' primer. TCRdb itself trimmed the public reads at Q25 with fastp, ran MiXCR and retained productive beta chains. Entries that share a CDR3 protein sequence are merged under the most common genes and DNA. In this sample the table shows about 290,000 distinct CDR3 sequences, roughly 26% of which occur a single time. Approximately 29% of the sample goes to the ten largest clones. Sequencing input: blood. The receptor source for this set is a woman between 70 and 85 years old in good health.

The chain recombines TRBV20-1 with TRBJ1-5; weak D call: TRBD1 (6 bases). Trimming took off 2 bases at V and 1 base at J, with 15 bases between the two ends. The CDR3 sequence is 16 residues long. Germline V gene sequence: CDR1 DFQATT, CDR2 SNEGSKA (reference sequence). The CDR3 DNA reads as TGCAGTGCTAGAACAGGGAATATTGGCAGCAATCAGCCCCAGCATTTT. Protein: CSARTGNIGSNQPQHF.

This chain joins TRBV5-1 and TRBJ2-3, with 9 bases that match TRBD2. The CDR3 is made up of 16 amino acids. With 4 bases clipped from V and 6 bases from J, the junction kept 12 bases outside the gene matches. Per the germline V gene, CDR1 is SGHRS and CDR2 is YFSETQ. This chain's CDR3 is CASSQLAGVTGDTQYF. CDR3 bases: TGCGCCAGCAGCCAGTTAGCGGGAGTCACGGGGGATACGCAGTATTTT.

There are a few counts of this clonotype. The chain links TRBV6-5 to TRBJ2-2; either TRBD1 or TRBD2 may fit D (6 bases each). This CDR3 has 15 amino acids. CDR1 is MNHEY, CDR2 SVGAGI, per germline. Trimming took 2 bases from V and 6 from J, leaving 13 bases between them. CDR3 amino acids: CASSYKGGSPGELFF. The CDR3 DNA sequence: TGTGCCAGCAGTTACAAGGGGGGCAGCCCCGGGGAGCTGTTTTTT.

The rearrangement joins TRBV28 to TRBJ2-1, with TRBD2 matching 10 bases. CDR1 and CDR2 (germline): MDHEN, SYDVKM. The J segment lost 6 bases and the V segment lost 5 bases, leaving 4 bases of the junction unmatched. The length of the CDR3 is 14 residues. Here the CDR3 DNA reads TGTGCCAGCAGTCGGACTAGCGGACTCAATGAGCAGTTCTTC. Its translation: CASSRTSGLNEQFF.

The rearrangement uses TRBV6-2 or TRBV6-3 and TRBJ2-1; 7 bases fit TRBD2. The J call may be wrong; the DNA end is better matched by TRBJ2-7. Germline lookup yields CDR1 MNHEY and CDR2 SVGEGT. This CDR3 has 14 residues. CDR3 sequence: CASSYYGEAGEQYF. CDR3 coding DNA: TGTGCCAGCAGTTATTACGGTGAAGCGGGAGAGCAGTACTTC.

V and J are TRBV15 and TRBJ2-5; tentative D call: TRBD1 (6 bases). Between the trimmed V and J ends, which lost 3 bases and 0 bases, there was a span of 11 bases. The CDR3 contains 15 residues. In germline, CDR1 is LNHNV, CDR2 YYDKDF (reference sequence). The CDR3 bases are TGTGCCACCAGCAGGGGGACAACGTACCAAGAGACCCAGTACTTC. Translation gives CATSRGTTYQETQYF.

There are many counts of this clonotype. The chain couples TRBV20-1 to TRBJ2-5, with 7 nucleotides matching TRBD2. Germline V gene lookup returns CDR1 DFQATT and CDR2 SNEGSKA (reference sequence). The CDR3 covers 14 residues. Germline trimming cut 2 bases from V and 5 bases from J; bases unmatched to any gene: 8. CDR3 in amino acids: CSARIGGRDETQYF. CDR3 nucleotides: TGCAGTGCTAGAATCGGCGGGAGAGATGAGACCCAGTACTTC.

This clonotype was observed a handful of times. The chain recombines TRBV9 with TRBJ2-7; a weak D match, TRBD1 (6 bases). The germline V and J ends were trimmed by 2 bases and 2 bases, with 14 bases remaining between them. The CDR3 runs 15 residues. Looked up from germline, CDR1 is SGDLS and CDR2 is YYNGEE. The CDR3 DNA reads TGTGCCAGCAGCGTTTCGGCAGGGGTGACCTACGAGCAGTACTTC. Translation: CASSVSAGVTYEQYF.

This clonotype was seen only a few times. Here the CDR3 omits its conserved ending phenylalanine or tryptophan, so a read error is the likely source. The chain carries TRBV29-1 and TRBJ2-5, with D perhaps matching TRBD1 or TRBD2 (5 bases each). With the DNA end fitting TRBJ2-1 better, the J assignment may be wrong. The CDR3 runs to 11 residues. Germline V gene sequence: CDR1 SQVTM, CDR2 ANQGSEA. The CDR3 DNA follows: TGCAGCGGGGACGCTTACAATGAGCAGTTCCTC. Translating gives CSGDAYNEQFL.

The genes are TRBV29-1 and TRBJ1-1; possible D gene TRBD1, 5 bases. The germline V gene encodes CDR1 SQVTM and CDR2 ANQGSEA. V dropped 5 bases and J dropped 0 bases, with 7 bases sitting between them. The CDR3 is 12 residues long. The CDR3 nucleotides read TGCAGCGTTTTGGGGGTGAACACTGAAGCTTTCTTT. Protein: CSVLGVNTEAFF.

This clonotype was counted a few times. This chain connects TRBV7-9 to TRBJ2-5, with D possibly being TRBD1 (6 bases). The V and J ends lost 5 bases and 3 bases respectively, with 13 bases between them. The CDR3 sequence is 14 residues long. The germline V gene has CDR1 SEHNR and CDR2 FQNEAQ (reference sequence). The CDR3 DNA sequence: TGTGCCAGCAGCCCCAGGGACACTGAAGAGACCCAGTACTTC. The encoded protein is CASSPRDTEETQYF.

This clonotype has a single count. CDR3 amino acids: CASSRGLAGESEQYF. In DNA, the CDR3 is TGTGCCAGTAGTAGGGGACTAGCGGGAGAAAGCGAGCAGTACTTC. J is TRBJ2-7 and V is TRBV19; 14 positions match TRBD2. Germline-derived CDR1 and CDR2 are LNHDA and SQIVND (reference sequence). With 4 bases clipped from V and 6 bases from J, the junction kept 5 bases outside the gene matches. This CDR3 spans 15 amino acids.

This clonotype was detected many times. The J gene is TRBJ2-3, the V gene TRBV6-4, with D uncertain. This CDR3 spans 14 amino acids. Germline CDR1 reads MRHNA; CDR2 reads SNTAGT. The ends were cut back, 8 bases at V and 1 base at J, with 13 bases in the middle. CDR3 residues: CASSDSGGTDTQYF. The CDR3 DNA reads as TGTGCCAGCTCAGACTCCGGTGGCACAGATACGCAGTATTTT.

The chain uses TRBV20-1 and TRBJ2-5; D uncertain. V lost 3 bases and J lost 2, with 7 bases in between. There are 12 residues in the CDR3. Germline V gives CDR1 DFQATT, CDR2 SNEGSKA (reference sequence). The CDR3 DNA reads as TGCAGTGCTAGGTCGGTTCAAGAGACCCAGTACTTC. Amino acid sequence: CSARSVQETQYF.

The chain combines TRBV29-1 with TRBJ2-2; TRBD1 matches 9 bases. Looked up from germline, CDR1 is SQVTM and CDR2 is ANQGSEA. There are 15 residues in the CDR3. The V segment lost 4 bases and the J segment 7 bases; nucleotides outside the gene matches: 10. The CDR3 loop is CSVVIGTGIVGELFF. The CDR3 bases are TGCAGCGTTGTAATCGGGACAGGGATTGTCGGGGAGCTGTTTTTT.

This chain uses TRBV29-1 with TRBJ2-2; 10 bases are a match to TRBD2. The J segment lost 5 bases and the V segment lost 6 bases, leaving 9 bases of the junction unmatched. CDR3 length equals 15 residues. Germline CDR1 SQVTM, CDR2 ANQGSEA. CDR3 sequence: CSVRLAGTKTGELFF. The CDR3 DNA reads TGCAGCGTACGACTAGCGGGTACCAAAACCGGGGAGCTGTTTTTT.

This clonotype was detected a few times. The chain uses TRBV13 and TRBJ1-4, with D uncertain. V lost 2 bases to trimming and J lost 2 bases, with 6 bases between them. This CDR3 has 14 residues. Looked up from germline, CDR1 is PRHDT and CDR2 is FYEKMQ (reference sequence). CDR3 nucleotides: TGTGCCAGCAGCTTAAAGCCGACTAATGAAAAACTGTTTTTT. Encoded protein: CASSLKPTNEKLFF.

The rearrangement uses TRBV29-1 and TRBJ2-1; perhaps TRBD2 as D (5 bases). The J call may be mistaken, given a closer DNA end match to TRBJ2-7. This CDR3 contains 11 residues. Germline V gives CDR1 SQVTM, CDR2 ANQGSEA. The CDR3 nucleotides read TGCAGCGTTGATGAGGGTCTCGAGCAGTACTTC. It is translated as CSVDEGLEQYF.

The chain recombines TRBV11-2 with TRBJ1-5, with D hard to call. CDR1 and CDR2 from the germline V gene are SGHAT and FQNNGV. The ends were cut back, 3 bases at V and 2 bases at J, with 5 bases in the middle. CDR3 length equals 13 residues. This CDR3 reads CASSFGGNQPQHF. In DNA form, the CDR3 reads TGTGCCAGCAGCTTTGGGGGCAATCAGCCCCAGCATTTT. The variable domain in full, with the rest retrieved from reference TRBV11-2 and TRBJ1-5, is EAGVAQSPRYKIIEKRQSVAFWCNPISGHATLYWYQQILGQGPKLLIQFQNNGVVDDSQLPKDRFSAERLKGVDSTLKIQPAKLEDSAVYLCASSFGGNQPQHFGDGTRLSIL.

V is TRBV20-1 and J is TRBJ2-5; D is undetermined. TRBJ2-1 matches the DNA end more closely, so the J call is doubtful. The CDR3 has 17 amino acids. From germline, CDR1 is DFQATT and CDR2 SNEGSKA (reference sequence). The CDR3 region is CSATTMPGFSSYNEQFF. In DNA form, the CDR3 reads TGCAGTGCTACTACGATGCCCGGGTTCAGCTCCTACAATGAGCAGTTCTTC.

A remark on this clonotype: A much larger clone differs from this one at a single base, so this may be a read error. The genes are TRBV20-1 and TRBJ2-7; 7 nucleotides agree with TRBD1. Germline trimming cut 3 bases from V and 5 bases from J; bases unmatched to any gene: 4. The CDR3 extends over 12 amino acids. Looked up from germline, CDR1 is DFQATT and CDR2 is SNEGSKA (reference sequence). The DNA of the CDR3 is TGCAGTGCTAGCGGGACAGTGGACGAGCAGTACTTC. The encoded protein is CSASGTVDEQYF.